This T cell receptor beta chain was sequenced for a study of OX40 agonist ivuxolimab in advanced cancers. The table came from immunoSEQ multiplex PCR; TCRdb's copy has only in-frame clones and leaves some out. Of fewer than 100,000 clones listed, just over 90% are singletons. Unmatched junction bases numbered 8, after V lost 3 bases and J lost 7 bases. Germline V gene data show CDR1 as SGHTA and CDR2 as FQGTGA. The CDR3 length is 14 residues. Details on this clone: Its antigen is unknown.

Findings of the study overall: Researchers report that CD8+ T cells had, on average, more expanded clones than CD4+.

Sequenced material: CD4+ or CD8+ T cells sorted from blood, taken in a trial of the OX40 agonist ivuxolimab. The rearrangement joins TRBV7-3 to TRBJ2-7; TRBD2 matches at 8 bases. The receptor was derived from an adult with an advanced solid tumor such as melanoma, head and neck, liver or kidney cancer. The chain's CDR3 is CASSFSGGPGEQYF. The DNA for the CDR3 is TGTGCCAGCAGCTTTTCGGGAGGGCCAGGGGAGCAGTACTTC.